Listed here is a single TCR beta chain. This sample was taken from a study of monozygotic twins with inflammatory bowel disease. This CDR3 has 13 residues. From germline, CDR1 is MGHRA and CDR2 YSYEKL. Two nested PCRs, of approximately 16 and 9 cycles, processed TCRalpha and TCRbeta cDNA. No DNA is given; TCRdb re-called the 5' RACE reads and lists each CDR3 protein once. The specimen's table records approximately 390,000 distinct CDR3 sequences. J is TRBJ1-2 and V is TRBV4-1. The material sequenced was blood. The receptor was isolated from a human donor with ulcerative colitis or Crohn's disease, or a healthy co-twin of an affected twin (not recorded which). This chain's CDR3 is CASSQGQDRGYTF.